This T cell receptor (beta chain) stems from a study of T cell repertoires in cytomegalovirus infection. Background on the study: Evidence of both CMV infection and a matching HLA type came from public TCR beta signatures. General study points: Cumulative frequency of public TCR beta families picked out carriers of CMV plus the relevant HLA. HLA-C-restricted CMV-specific TCR beta clonotypes prevailed in the ex vivo response.

From the reads, TCRdb called clonotypes with MiXCR, one entry per CDR3 protein. Among approximately 500,000 distinct CDR3 sequences, approximately 15% were seen once, and the ten largest hold approximately 24%. This clonotype was picked up many times. Its antigen is not known. Germline CDR1 MGHRA, CDR2 YSYEKL. This CDR3 comprises 13 residues. V was cut by 3 bases and J by 3 bases, with 9 bases left in between. The sample consisted of CD8+ T cells from PBMCs. The chain combines TRBV4-1 with TRBJ2-7; D not certain. The origin of this receptor is a human donor in good health (CMV status not recorded). Some clones in this sample may be carry-over from other donors' samples. CDR3 amino acids: CASSQGSLYEQYF. CDR3 bases: TGCGCCAGCAGCCAGGGCAGTCTCTACGAGCAGTACTTC.